These 30 T cell receptor beta chains originate from one sample sequenced in a study of blood T cell repertoires in COVID-19. TCRdb's table, derived via immunoSEQ multiplex PCR, lists solely in-frame clones and lacks some. The sample consists of roughly 150,000 clones, 70% to 90% of them appearing once. The sequencing input was peripheral blood. These receptors all stem from a woman between 65 and 79 years old with acute or convalescent COVID-19.

The chain joins TRBV6-5 to TRBJ2-3; D is ambiguous. CDR1 MNHEY and CDR2 SVGAGI come from the germline V gene. The ends were cut back, 0 bases at V and 3 bases at J, with 7 bases in the middle. The CDR3 has 14 residues. The CDR3 reads CASSYSTGTDTQYF. The CDR3 nucleotides read TGTGCCAGCAGTTACTCGACGGGTACAGATACGCAGTATTTT.

This rearrangement joins TRBV18 to TRBJ2-5; D perhaps matches TRBD1 (5 bases). The V gene lost 4 bases and the J gene lost 4 bases, with 13 bases spanning the gap. The CDR3 totals 14 residues. CDR1 and CDR2 from the germline V gene are KGHSH and LQKENI. This CDR3 reads CASSLGQGGETQYF. DNA for the CDR3: TGTGCCAGCTCACTAGGTCAGGGTGGAGAGACCCAGTACTTC.

The chain couples TRBV5-1 to TRBJ1-1; 8 nucleotides agree with TRBD1. CDR1 is SGHRS, CDR2 YFSETQ, per germline. The CDR3 is made up of 15 amino acids. J lost 1 base, V lost 3 bases, and 5 bases had no gene match. DNA for the CDR3: TGCGCCAGCAGCTCCTATACAGGGGGGAACACTGAAGCTTTCTTT. This codes for CASSSYTGGNTEAFF.

This chain connects TRBV10-1 to TRBJ2-5; TRBD1 aligns across 10 bases. The CDR3 runs 17 residues. The ends lost 0 bases at V and 2 bases at J; junction bases unmatched: 6. Germline CDR1 is WNHNN and CDR2 is SYGVQD (reference sequence). The CDR3 DNA sequence: TGCGCCAGCAGTGAGTCCTCGGACAGGGGGGCGCAAGAGACCCAGTACTTC. Its translation: CASSESSDRGAQETQYF.

The chain combines TRBV19 with TRBJ2-3, with D possibly being TRBD2 (7 bases). The CDR3 has 14 residues. From germline, CDR1 is LNHDA and CDR2 SQIVND (reference sequence). V was cut by 6 bases and J by 3 bases, with 13 bases left in between. The CDR3 DNA is TGTGCCAGTAGACCTCGGGGGGCTACAGATACGCAGTATTTT. It yields the protein CASRPRGATDTQYF.

The CDR3 spells CASSLALAGSEQYF. CDR3 nucleotides: TGTGCCAGCAGCTTAGCCCTAGCGGGGAGCGAGCAGTACTTC. This chain uses TRBV7-2 with TRBJ2-7; 9 bases align to TRBD2. J was trimmed by 6 bases and V by 0 bases; bases with no gene match: 3. Germline loops: CDR1 SGHTA, CDR2 FQGNSA. The CDR3 consists of 14 residues. Based on the CDR3 plus reference TRBV7-2 and TRBJ2-7, the full variable domain is GAGVSQSPSNKVTEKGKDVELRCDPISGHTALYWYRQSLGQGLEFLIYFQGNSAPDKSGLPSDRFSAERTGGSVSTLTIQRTQQEDSAVYLCASSLALAGSEQYFGPGTRLTVT.

The chain employs TRBV6-2 or TRBV6-3 and TRBJ2-2; TRBD1 aligns across 9 bases. V was clipped by 0 bases and J by 6 bases; unmatched bases: 5. CDR3 size: 16 residues. Germline-derived CDR1 and CDR2 are MNHEY and SVGEGT. The CDR3 DNA sequence: TGTGCCAGCAGTTACTCCTGGACAGGGGTGGCCGGGGAGCTGTTTTTT. Protein: CASSYSWTGVAGELFF.

This sequence joins TRBV5-6 and TRBJ2-1; D is undetermined. Trimming cost V 1 base and J 0 bases, with 8 bases left between them. This CDR3 contains 15 residues. In germline, CDR1 is SGHDT, CDR2 YYEEEE. Here the CDR3 reads CASSLQPSSYNEQFF. The CDR3 nucleotides are TGTGCCAGCAGCTTGCAACCTAGCTCCTACAATGAGCAGTTCTTC.

The J gene is TRBJ2-1, the V gene TRBV7-9; TRBD2 matches 15 bases. This CDR3 region has 15 residues. Looked up from germline, CDR1 is SEHNR and CDR2 is FQNEAQ (reference sequence). J gave up 7 bases and V 7 bases, and 5 bases lay outside the gene matches. This CDR3 is CASNSGTSGGNEQFF. CDR3 nucleotides: TGTGCCAGCAACTCCGGGACTAGCGGGGGGAATGAGCAGTTCTTC.

The CDR3 sequence is CASSEAPGTKLFF. CDR3 coding DNA: TGTGCCAGCAGTGAAGCACCGGGTACAAAACTGTTTTTT. The chain combines TRBV6-1 with TRBJ1-4; unclear D gene. Germline V gene sequence: CDR1 MNHNS, CDR2 SASEGT. CDR3 size: 13 residues. V was cut by 0 bases and J by 10 bases, with 9 bases left in between.

The J gene is TRBJ1-4, the V gene TRBV12-3 or TRBV12-4, with 7 bases fitting TRBD1. Losses at the gene ends were 5 bases for V and 11 bases for J; bases not matched to a gene: 5. The CDR3 sequence is 12 residues long. CDR3 nucleotides: TGTGCCAGCAGTCCACGGACAGGCAAACTGTTTTTT. Amino acids: CASSPRTGKLFF.

V is TRBV19 and J is TRBJ2-3, with TRBD2 matching over 8 bases. J gave up 1 base and V 6 bases, and 9 bases lay outside the gene matches. Germline assignment: CDR1 LNHDA and CDR2 SQIVND (reference sequence). The CDR3 has 16 residues. The chain's CDR3 is CASSPSGRVGTDTQYF. DNA for the CDR3: TGTGCCAGTAGCCCTAGCGGGCGAGTGGGCACAGATACGCAGTATTTT.

V is TRBV4-1 and J is TRBJ1-1; no reliable D call. The germline V gene encodes CDR1 MGHRA and CDR2 YSYEKL. The CDR3 is made up of 15 amino acids. Deletions cut 1 base from V and 6 bases from J, with 15 bases between. CDR3: CASSQVLRADSEAFF. CDR3 sequence (DNA): TGCGCCAGCAGCCAAGTTTTGCGAGCGGATTCTGAAGCTTTCTTT.

The chain has TRBV25-1 and TRBJ2-5; D might be TRBD2 (7 bases). Trimming took 2 bases from V and 1 from J, leaving 17 bases between them. Germline V gene data show CDR1 as MGHDK and CDR2 as SYGVNS. The CDR3 length is 17 residues. CDR3 DNA sequence: TGTGCCAGCAGTGAACAGCGGCGCGGGGGCAGCCAAGAGACCCAGTACTTC. Translating gives CASSEQRRGGSQETQYF.

V gene TRBV6-5 combines with J gene TRBJ1-5; D is possibly TRBD1 (6 bases). Germline CDR1 is MNHEY and CDR2 is SVGAGI. The CDR3 runs 14 residues. Trimming took 6 bases from V and 2 from J, leaving 11 bases between them. The CDR3 protein is CASSESGGNQPQHF. The CDR3 DNA is TGTGCCAGCAGCGAGTCAGGGGGCAATCAGCCCCAGCATTTT.

This sequence joins TRBV11-2 and TRBJ2-7; 10 nucleotides match TRBD2. The V gene end was trimmed by 1 base and the J gene end by 2 bases; junction bases not matched to a gene: 2. The CDR3 is 15 amino acids. Germline CDR1 is SGHAT and CDR2 is FQNNGV. The CDR3 here is CASSLVAGGAYEQYF. The CDR3 bases are TGTGCCAGCAGCTTAGTAGCGGGGGGTGCCTACGAGCAGTACTTC.

The chain couples TRBV27 to TRBJ2-1, with 8 nucleotides matching TRBD1. Germline trimming cut 3 bases from V and 7 bases from J; bases unmatched to any gene: 11. Per germline, CDR1 MNHEY and CDR2 SMNVEV (reference sequence). This CDR3 contains 16 residues. The CDR3: CASSFPTGAGGNEQFF. CDR3 nucleotide sequence: TGTGCCAGCAGTTTCCCGACAGGGGCCGGAGGAAATGAGCAGTTCTTC.

The chain recombines TRBV11-2 with TRBJ1-6, with 10 positions matching TRBD1. CDR1 and CDR2 from the germline V gene are SGHAT and FQNNGV. Trimming cost V 6 bases and J 6 bases; bases outside gene matches: 5. The CDR3 is 15 amino acids. Here the CDR3 reads CASRNRDRGNSPLHF. The CDR3 DNA follows: TGTGCCAGCAGGAACCGGGACAGGGGTAATTCACCCCTCCACTTT.

The chain joins TRBV5-1 to TRBJ2-1; D unclear. The length of the CDR3 is 14 residues. CDR1 and CDR2 (germline): SGHRS, YFSETQ. Trimming pared 1 base from V and 1 base from J, leaving 6 bases between. CDR3 residues: CASSLTGSYNEQFF. The CDR3 DNA follows: TGCGCCAGCAGCTTGACGGGTTCCTACAATGAGCAGTTCTTC.

The rearrangement links TRBV5-1 to TRBJ2-6; TRBD2 aligns across 9 bases. The junction had 14 bases not matched to a gene; V was cut back by 7 bases and J by 0 bases. Germline-derived CDR1 and CDR2 are SGHRS and YFSETQ. This CDR3 spans 19 amino acids. CDR3 nucleotides: TGCGCCAGCCTCCGGGACCCAGCGGGGGGCTACTCTGGGGCCAACGTCCTGACTTTC. It encodes CASLRDPAGGYSGANVLTF.

The chain joins TRBV3-1 (or the pseudogene TRBV3-2) to TRBJ1-3, with D possibly being TRBD1 (6 bases). The CDR3 runs 16 residues. Germline lookup yields CDR1 LGHDT and CDR2 YNNKEL (reference sequence). Trimming took 4 bases from V and 0 from J, leaving 13 bases between them. CDR3 sequence: CASSPLTGSSGNTIYF. The CDR3 DNA is TGTGCCAGCAGCCCCCTTACAGGGAGCTCTGGAAACACCATATATTTT.

The chain employs TRBV10-3 and TRBJ1-1, with D tentatively TRBD1 (6 bases). Deletions cut 7 bases from V and 0 bases from J, with 9 bases between. From germline, CDR1 is ENHRY and CDR2 SYGVKD. The length of the CDR3 is 13 residues. CDR3 nucleotides: TGTGCCATCACTCAGGGGCTGAACACTGAAGCTTTCTTT. Translating it yields CAITQGLNTEAFF.

The genes are TRBV7-9 and TRBJ1-4, with 10 bases aligning to TRBD1. This CDR3 spans 17 amino acids. Germline CDR1 reads SEHNR; CDR2 reads FQNEAQ (reference sequence). After removal of 5 bases from V and 11 bases from J, the junction contained 17 bases not matched to a gene. This CDR3 reads CASSPRQGATPTVKLFF. The CDR3 DNA reads as TGTGCCAGCAGCCCAAGACAGGGGGCGACTCCTACGGTCAAACTGTTTTTT.

The chain couples TRBV6-5 to TRBJ2-2; D perhaps matches TRBD1 (7 bases). Trimming shortened V by 0 bases and J by 6 bases, and 11 bases separated the two germline ends. Per the germline V gene, CDR1 is MNHEY and CDR2 is SVGAGI. This CDR3 comprises 15 residues. In DNA form, the CDR3 reads TGTGCCAGCAGTTACTCGGAGGGGGCGGCCGGGGAGCTGTTTTTT. Translation gives CASSYSEGAAGELFF.

This chain connects TRBV6-2 or TRBV6-3 to TRBJ1-1, with TRBD1 as a possible D gene (5 bases). Germline V gene sequence: CDR1 MNHEY, CDR2 SVGEGT. V was clipped by 2 bases and J by 4 bases, with 8 bases between them. The CDR3 runs 13 residues. The CDR3 sequence: CASSYRGTTEAFF. The CDR3 DNA follows: TGTGCCAGCAGTTACAGGGGCACCACTGAAGCTTTCTTT.

The chain is built from TRBV13 and TRBJ2-1, with D perhaps matching TRBD1 (6 bases). The ends were cut back, 1 base at V and 1 base at J, with 8 bases in the middle. The germline CDR1 and CDR2 sequences are PRHDT and FYEKMQ (reference sequence). CDR3 length: 15 residues. CDR3 nucleotides: TGTGCCAGCAGCTTAGAAGGGGGTTCCTACAATGAGCAGTTCTTC. Its protein product is CASSLEGGSYNEQFF.

The chain employs TRBV28 and TRBJ1-3; D is ambiguous. The CDR3 loop spans 13 amino acids. Germline-derived CDR1 and CDR2 are MDHEN and SYDVKM. The V gene lost 7 bases and the J gene lost 4 bases, with 11 bases spanning the gap. The CDR3 coding sequence is TGTGCCAGCACCCCCGGTATAGGAAACACCATATATTTT. Protein: CASTPGIGNTIYF.

This clone was counted once. The chain recombines TRBV6-5 with TRBJ1-2, with 11 bases aligning to TRBD1. The CDR3 contains 14 residues. Germline V gives CDR1 MNHEY, CDR2 SVGAGI. Losses at the gene ends were 6 bases for V and 2 bases for J; bases not matched to a gene: 2. The chain's CDR3 is CASRGTGGNYGYTF. The CDR3 bases are TGTGCCAGCAGGGGGACAGGGGGAAACTATGGCTACACCTTC.

The rearrangement uses TRBV2 and TRBJ1-2, with D unresolved. V was cut by 2 bases and J by 4 bases, with 5 bases left in between. This CDR3 is 12 amino acids long. Germline loops: CDR1 SNHLY, CDR2 FYNNEI. The CDR3 DNA is TGTGCCAGCAGTGAATCGAGCTATGGCTACACCTTC. Amino acid sequence: CASSESSYGYTF. Filled out from reference TRBV2 and TRBJ1-2, the complete variable domain reads EPEVTQTPSHQVTQMGQEVILRCVPISNHLYFYWYRQILGQKVEFLVSFYNNEISEKSEIFDDQFSVERPDGSNFTLKIRSTKLEDSAMYFCASSESSYGYTFGSGTRLTVV.

CDR3 bases: TGTGCCAGCAGCCACACCGCCCGGAGTAGCTCCTACAATGAGCAGTTCTTC. It is translated as CASSHTARSSSYNEQFF. The gene calls are TRBV5-6 and TRBJ2-1; no firm D call. The CDR3 has 17 amino acids. Germline CDR1 and CDR2: SGHDT and YYEEEE. Trimming took 4 bases from V and 0 from J, leaving 17 bases between them.